This is a list of T cell receptor beta chains from one sample in a study of control samples from healthy donors and cancer patients. The method was immunoSEQ multiplex PCR; TCRdb's version includes in-frame clones alone and lacks a portion of them. The sample lists over 150,000 clones; roughly 91% were seen once. The sequenced sample was blood. The receptors here all came from a man aged 18 to 35 in good health. Each CDR3 is given with its conserved first and last residue. The D gene is left open where the match is weak. Rows give clone size only sometimes, using once, few, many, or a class for an expanded clone.

size: .; D: .; V: TRBV5-5; J: TRBJ1-1; CDR3: CASSRPAQEGTEAFF; DNA: TGTGCCAGCAGCCGTCCGGCCCAAGAGGGGACTGAAGCTTTCTTT
size: .; D: TRBD2; V: TRBV7-8; J: TRBJ2-4; CDR3: CASSTGLAGGPSKNIQYF; DNA: TGTGCCAGCAGCACGGGACTAGCGGGGGGGCCTTCCAAAAACATTCAGTACTTC
size: .; D: .; V: TRBV19; J: TRBJ1-2; CDR3: CASSIGGETYGYTF; DNA: TGTGCCAGTAGTATAGGGGGCGAGACCTATGGCTACACCTTC
size: .; D: .; V: TRBV5-5; J: TRBJ1-4; CDR3: CASSLALGDAEKLFF; DNA: TGTGCCAGCAGCTTGGCCTTAGGGGACGCTGAAAAACTGTTTTTT
size: .; D: TRBD2; V: TRBV6-2/TRBV6-3; J: TRBJ2-5; CDR3: CASSYWTSGGEETQYF; DNA: TGTGCCAGCAGTTACTGGACTAGCGGGGGTGAGGAGACCCAGTACTTC
size: .; D: .; V: TRBV24-1; J: TRBJ2-3; CDR3: CATSDLRGVADTQYF; DNA: TGTGCCACCAGTGATTTGCGCGGGGTGGCAGATACGCAGTATTTT
size: .; D: .; V: TRBV27; J: TRBJ2-2; CDR3: CASSSKFAWEDTGELFF; DNA: TGTGCCAGCAGTTCCAAATTCGCATGGGAGGACACCGGGGAGCTGTTTTTT
size: .; D: .; V: TRBV5-1; J: TRBJ1-5; CDR3: CASSFGGDTHQPQHF; DNA: TGCGCCAGCAGCTTCGGAGGGGACACCCATCAGCCCCAGCATTTT
size: once; D: .; V: TRBV3-1/TRBV3-2; J: TRBJ1-1; CDR3: CASSQMSENKAFF; DNA: TGTGCCAGCAGCCAAATGTCAGAGAACAAAGCTTTCTTT
size: .; D: .; V: TRBV4-1; J: TRBJ1-1; CDR3: CASSQPDGAGRNTEAFF; DNA: TGCGCCAGCAGCCAACCCGACGGCGCAGGGCGGAACACTGAAGCTTTCTTT
size: .; D: .; V: TRBV14; J: TRBJ1-4; CDR3: CASSQDREKEKLFF; DNA: TGTGCCAGCAGCCAAGATCGAGAAAAGGAAAAACTGTTTTTT
size: .; D: .; V: TRBV29-1; J: TRBJ2-3; CDR3: CSVRGGDDTQYF; DNA: TGCAGCGTCAGGGGGGGGGACGATACGCAGTATTTT
size: once; D: TRBD1; V: TRBV9; J: TRBJ1-1; CDR3: CASSVGQGATEAFF; DNA: TGTGCCAGCAGCGTAGGGCAGGGGGCGACTGAAGCTTTCTTT
size: .; D: .; V: TRBV28; J: TRBJ2-2; CDR3: CASSSPRAPNTGELFF; DNA: TGTGCCAGCAGTTCCCCCAGGGCCCCGAACACCGGGGAGCTGTTTTTT
size: .; D: TRBD1; V: TRBV30; J: TRBJ1-4; CDR3: CAWSGTGTGGLSNEKLFF; DNA: TGTGCCTGGAGCGGTACCGGGACAGGGGGCCTGTCTAATGAAAAACTGTTTTTT
size: .; D: .; V: TRBV5-1; J: TRBJ2-5; CDR3: CASSRGPEETQYF; DNA: TGCGCCAGCAGCCGGGGACCCGAAGAGACCCAGTACTTC
size: .; D: .; V: TRBV18; J: TRBJ2-4; CDR3: CASSPERGARGNIQYF; DNA: TGTGCCAGCTCACCAGAACGGGGGGCGCGAGGGAACATTCAGTACTTC
size: .; D: TRBD1; V: TRBV7-9; J: TRBJ1-2; CDR3: CASSLMAGGDYGYTF; DNA: TGTGCCAGCAGCTTGATGGCAGGGGGAGACTATGGCTACACCTTC
size: .; D: .; V: TRBV30; J: TRBJ1-4; CDR3: CAYTPILLGGFEKLFF; DNA: TGTGCCTACACGCCAATTTTATTGGGGGGCTTCGAAAAACTGTTTTTT
size: .; D: .; V: TRBV7-6; J: TRBJ2-7; CDR3: CASSLGRFLSYEQYF; DNA: TGTGCCAGCAGCTTAGGCCGGTTCCTCTCCTACGAGCAGTACTTC
size: .; D: .; V: TRBV3-1/TRBV3-2; J: TRBJ2-7; CDR3: CASSLSGRDHEQYF; DNA: TGTGCCAGCAGCCTGTCGGGCCGAGACCACGAGCAGTACTTC
size: once; D: .; V: TRBV19; J: TRBJ1-1; CDR3: CASSIGSSRAFF; DNA: TGTGCCAGTAGTATCGGAAGTTCAAGAGCTTTCTTT
size: .; D: .; V: TRBV19; J: TRBJ1-1; CDR3: CASSIRSLGTSAFF; DNA: TGTGCCAGTAGTATAAGGAGTTTGGGGACATCGGCTTTCTTT
size: .; D: .; V: TRBV12-1; J: TRBJ2-1; CDR3: CASSFTGASQNEQFF; DNA: TGTGCCAGCAGCTTTACAGGGGCCTCTCAGAATGAGCAGTTCTTC
size: .; D: TRBD1; V: TRBV7-6; J: TRBJ2-7; CDR3: CASSLPGQGIYEQYF; DNA: TGTGCCAGCAGCTTGCCGGGACAGGGAATTTACGAGCAGTACTTC
size: once; D: TRBD2; V: TRBV19; J: TRBJ2-7; CDR3: CASRAGLTGAYEQYF; DNA: TGTGCCAGTAGGGCGGGACTAACCGGGGCCTACGAGCAGTACTTC
size: once; D: .; V: TRBV11-2; J: TRBJ1-1; CDR3: CASSHPGHGRDTEAFF; DNA: TGTGCCAGCAGCCACCCCGGACACGGGCGGGACACTGAAGCTTTCTTT
size: .; D: .; V: TRBV19; J: TRBJ2-3; CDR3: CASSTPRGTTDTQYF; DNA: TGTGCCAGTAGTACCCCTCGGGGGACGACAGATACGCAGTATTTT
size: .; D: .; V: TRBV7-2; J: TRBJ1-3; CDR3: CASSLAGRNTIYF; DNA: TGTGCCAGCAGCTTGGCAGGGCGAAACACCATATATTTT
size: .; D: TRBD1; V: TRBV6-5; J: TRBJ2-2; CDR3: CASTTGADTGELFF; DNA: TGTGCCAGCACGACAGGGGCGGACACCGGGGAGCTGTTTTTT
size: few; D: .; V: TRBV9; J: TRBJ1-1; CDR3: CASSQVWGTEAFF; DNA: TGTGCCAGCTCCCAGGTCTGGGGCACTGAAGCTTTCTTT
size: .; D: .; V: TRBV29-1; J: TRBJ1-2; CDR3: CSVGDTNYGYTF; DNA: TGCAGCGTTGGGGACACCAACTATGGCTACACCTTC
size: .; D: .; V: TRBV20-1; J: TRBJ1-2; CDR3: CSARSVGSYTF; DNA: TGCAGTGCTAGATCCGTTGGGAGCTACACCTTC
size: .; D: .; V: TRBV6-5; J: TRBJ1-5; CDR3: CASSYSHNQPQHF; DNA: TGTGCCAGCAGTTACAGTCACAATCAGCCCCAGCATTTT
size: .; D: .; V: TRBV21-1; J: TRBJ2-7; CDR3: CASSKIAAPGEQYF; DNA: TGTGCCAGCAGCAAAATAGCAGCTCCGGGCGAGCAGTACTTC
size: .; D: .; V: TRBV27; J: TRBJ2-1; CDR3: CASSLWGGADYNEQFF; DNA: TGTGCCAGCAGTTTATGGGGCGGGGCCGACTACAATGAGCAGTTCTTC
size: .; D: .; V: TRBV29-1; J: TRBJ2-2; CDR3: CSGSVDFTGELFF; DNA: TGCAGCGGAAGCGTCGATTTCACCGGGGAGCTGTTTTTT
size: .; D: .; V: TRBV5-1; J: TRBJ1-4; CDR3: CASSWDTANEKLFF; DNA: TGCGCCAGCAGCTGGGATACAGCTAATGAAAAACTGTTTTTT
size: .; D: TRBD1; V: TRBV19; J: TRBJ2-7; CDR3: CASSPGQSHTLSYEQYF; DNA: TGTGCCAGTAGCCCGGGACAGTCTCATACCTTATCCTACGAGCAGTACTTC
size: .; D: TRBD2; V: TRBV28; J: TRBJ2-1; CDR3: CASSSLALSSYNEQFF; DNA: TGTGCCAGCAGCTCACTAGCGTTGAGCTCCTACAATGAGCAGTTCTTC
size: once; D: TRBD1; V: TRBV5-4; J: TRBJ2-2; CDR3: CASSLAPPGQGTTGELFF; DNA: TGTGCCAGCAGCTTGGCCCCACCGGGACAGGGGACCACCGGGGAGCTGTTTTTT
size: .; D: .; V: TRBV6-2/TRBV6-3; J: TRBJ2-5; CDR3: CASSYFQETQYF; DNA: TGTGCCAGCAGTTACTTCCAAGAGACCCAGTACTTC
size: .; D: .; V: TRBV5-1; J: TRBJ1-6; CDR3: CASSWGLSTRGNSPLHF; DNA: TGCGCCAGCAGCTGGGGACTCTCGACGCGGGGTAATTCACCCCTCCACTTT
size: .; D: TRBD1; V: TRBV6-5; J: TRBJ2-7; CDR3: CASSQDRYHEQYF; DNA: TGTGCCAGCTCCCAGGACAGGTACCACGAGCAGTACTTC
size: few; D: .; V: TRBV24-1; J: TRBJ2-2; CDR3: CATSVLSTGELFF; DNA: TGTGCCACCAGTGTCCTTTCCACCGGGGAGCTGTTTTTT
size: .; D: TRBD2; V: TRBV5-4; J: TRBJ2-5; CDR3: CASSLKSGGEETQYF; DNA: TGTGCCAGCAGCTTGAAGAGCGGGGGAGAAGAGACCCAGTACTTC
size: .; D: .; V: TRBV5-1; J: TRBJ1-1; CDR3: CASSGDMNTEAFF; DNA: TGCGCCAGCAGCGGGGACATGAACACTGAAGCTTTCTTT
size: .; D: .; V: TRBV5-1; J: TRBJ1-4; CDR3: CASSKDGAEKLFF; DNA: TGCGCCAGCAGCAAGGACGGGGCTGAAAAACTGTTTTTT
size: .; D: TRBD1; V: TRBV7-8; J: TRBJ2-3; CDR3: CASSPRTGPDTQYF; DNA: TGTGCCAGCAGCCCCAGGACAGGGCCAGATACGCAGTATTTT
size: .; D: TRBD1; V: TRBV3-1/TRBV3-2; J: TRBJ2-1; CDR3: CASSQQTGQDEQFF; DNA: TGTGCCAGCAGCCAACAGACAGGGCAGGATGAGCAGTTCTTC
size: .; D: .; V: TRBV5-8; J: TRBJ1-5; CDR3: CASSLGGKWQPQHF; DNA: TGTGCCAGCAGCTTGGGAGGTAAATGGCAGCCCCAGCATTTT
size: .; D: .; V: TRBV3-1/TRBV3-2; J: TRBJ1-6; CDR3: CASSQDRRTFASPLHF; DNA: TGTGCCAGCAGCCAAGATCGGCGGACTTTTGCATCACCCCTCCACTTT
size: .; D: TRBD1; V: TRBV5-4; J: TRBJ1-2; CDR3: CASTNVGTGDGYTF; DNA: TGTGCCAGCACCAACGTCGGGACAGGGGATGGCTACACCTTC